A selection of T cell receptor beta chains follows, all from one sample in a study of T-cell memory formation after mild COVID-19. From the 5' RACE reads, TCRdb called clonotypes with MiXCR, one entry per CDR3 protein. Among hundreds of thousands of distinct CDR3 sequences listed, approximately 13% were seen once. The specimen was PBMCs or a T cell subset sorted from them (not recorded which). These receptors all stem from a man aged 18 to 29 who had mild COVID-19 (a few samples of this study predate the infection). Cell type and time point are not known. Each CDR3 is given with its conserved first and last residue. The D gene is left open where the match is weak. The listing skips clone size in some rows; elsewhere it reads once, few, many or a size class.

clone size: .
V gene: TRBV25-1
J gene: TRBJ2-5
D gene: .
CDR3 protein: CASSDTGAQETQYF
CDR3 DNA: TGTGCCAGCAGTGACACGGGGGCGCAAGAGACCCAGTACTTC

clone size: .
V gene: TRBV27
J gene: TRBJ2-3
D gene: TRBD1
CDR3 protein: CASRPRPTQGAVRSPDTQYF
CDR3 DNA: TGTGCCAGCAGACCCCGCCCCACGCAGGGGGCGGTTCGGTCGCCAGATACGCAGTATTTT

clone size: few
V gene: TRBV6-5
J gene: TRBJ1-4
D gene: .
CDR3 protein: CASSGGRGEKLFF
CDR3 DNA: TGTGCCAGCAGTGGGGGTCGCGGTGAAAAACTGTTTTTT

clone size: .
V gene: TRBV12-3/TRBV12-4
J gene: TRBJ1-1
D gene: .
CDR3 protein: CASRPSGLPEAFF
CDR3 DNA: TGTGCCAGCAGACCTTCTGGGCTTCCTGAAGCTTTCTTT

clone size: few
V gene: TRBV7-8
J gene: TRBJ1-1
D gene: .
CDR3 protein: CASSSRDPNTEAFF
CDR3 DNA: TGTGCCAGCAGCTCCCGGGACCCGAACACTGAAGCTTTCTTT

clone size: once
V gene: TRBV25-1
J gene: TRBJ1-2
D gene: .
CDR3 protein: CASSPPGTAGYGYTF
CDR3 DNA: TGTGCCAGCAGCCCCCCCGGCACGGCCGGCTATGGCTACACCTTC

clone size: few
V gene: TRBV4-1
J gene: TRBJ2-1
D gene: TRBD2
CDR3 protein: CASSQEKRGGRYEQFF
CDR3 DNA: TGCGCCAGCAGCCAAGAGAAACGGGGGGGCAGGTATGAGCAGTTCTTC

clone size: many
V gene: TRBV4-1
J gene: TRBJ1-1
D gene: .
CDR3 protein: CASRRGDGEAFF
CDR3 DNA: TGCGCCAGCAGGAGGGGGGATGGTGAAGCTTTCTTT

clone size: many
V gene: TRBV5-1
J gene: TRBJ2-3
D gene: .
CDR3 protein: CASRRGTSTDTQYF
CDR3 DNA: TGCGCCAGCAGAAGGGGAACTAGCACAGATACGCAGTATTTT

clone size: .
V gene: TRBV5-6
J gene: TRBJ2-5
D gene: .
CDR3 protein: CASTPRWILQETQYF
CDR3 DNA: TGTGCCAGCACCCCCCGCTGGATCCTACAAGAGACCCAGTACTTC

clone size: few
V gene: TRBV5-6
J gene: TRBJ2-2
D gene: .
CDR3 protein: CASSLAYRQSTGELFF
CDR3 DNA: TGTGCCAGCAGCTTGGCCTACAGGCAAAGTACCGGGGAGCTGTTTTTT

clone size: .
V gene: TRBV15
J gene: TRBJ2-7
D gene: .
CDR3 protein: CATSRPPGSGDEQYF
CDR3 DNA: TGTGCCACCAGCAGACCCCCTGGGTCGGGCGACGAGCAGTACTTC

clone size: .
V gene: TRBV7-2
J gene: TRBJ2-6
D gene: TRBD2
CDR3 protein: CASSLEAGAYSGANVLTF
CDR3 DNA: TGTGCCAGCAGCTTAGAAGCGGGGGCTTACTCTGGGGCCAACGTCCTGACTTTC

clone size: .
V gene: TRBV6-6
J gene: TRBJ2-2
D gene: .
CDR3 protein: CASTPIAGELFF
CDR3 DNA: TGTGCCAGCACCCCCATCGCCGGGGAGCTGTTTTTT

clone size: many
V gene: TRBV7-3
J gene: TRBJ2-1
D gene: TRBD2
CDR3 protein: CASSPNPLGSGGWNEQFF
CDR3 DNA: TGTGCCAGCAGCCCTAACCCGCTTGGTAGCGGGGGCTGGAATGAGCAGTTCTTC

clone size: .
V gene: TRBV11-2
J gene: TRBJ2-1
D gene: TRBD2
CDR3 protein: CASSLGAAGGHEQFF
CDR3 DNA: TGTGCCAGCAGCTTAGGGGCAGCGGGGGGGCATGAGCAGTTCTTC

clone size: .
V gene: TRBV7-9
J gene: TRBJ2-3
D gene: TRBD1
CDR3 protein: CASSLDGQGTDTQYF
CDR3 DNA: TGTGCCAGCAGCTTAGACGGACAGGGAACAGATACGCAGTATTTT

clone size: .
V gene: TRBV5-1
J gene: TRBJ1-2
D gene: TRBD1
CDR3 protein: CASSLTGGSYGYTF
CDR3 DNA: TGCGCCAGCAGCCTGACAGGGGGCTCCTATGGCTACACCTTC

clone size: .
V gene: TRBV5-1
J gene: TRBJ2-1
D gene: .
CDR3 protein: CASRGNNNEQFF
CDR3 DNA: TGCGCCAGCAGAGGAAACAACAATGAGCAGTTCTTC

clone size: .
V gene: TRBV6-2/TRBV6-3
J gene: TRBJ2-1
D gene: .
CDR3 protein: CASSPAGPYNEQFF
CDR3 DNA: TGTGCCAGCAGCCCAGCAGGGCCCTACAATGAGCAGTTCTTC

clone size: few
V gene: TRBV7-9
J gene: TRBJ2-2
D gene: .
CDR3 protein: CASSLVGANTGELFF
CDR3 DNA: TGTGCCAGCAGCTTAGTAGGGGCGAACACCGGGGAGCTGTTTTTT

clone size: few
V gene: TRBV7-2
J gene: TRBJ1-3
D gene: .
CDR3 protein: CASSLGYGEVDTIYF
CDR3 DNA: TGTGCCAGCAGCTTAGGGTATGGGGAGGTTGACACCATATATTTT

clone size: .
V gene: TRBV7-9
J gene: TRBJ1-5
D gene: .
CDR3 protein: CASSVGPGMGQPQHF
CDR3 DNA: TGTGCCAGCAGCGTAGGACCAGGGATGGGCCAGCCCCAGCATTTT

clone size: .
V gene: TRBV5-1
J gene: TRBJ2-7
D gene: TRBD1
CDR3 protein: CASSLLTGETYEQYF
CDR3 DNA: TGCGCCAGCAGCCTACTGACAGGGGAAACCTACGAGCAGTACTTC

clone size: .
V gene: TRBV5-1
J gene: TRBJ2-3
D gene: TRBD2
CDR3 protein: CASSLSSGGKDTQYF
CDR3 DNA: TGCGCCAGCAGCTTGTCTAGCGGGGGGAAAGATACGCAGTATTTT

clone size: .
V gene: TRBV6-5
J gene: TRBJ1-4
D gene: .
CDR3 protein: CASSYSIGQGSEKLFF
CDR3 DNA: TGTGCCAGCAGTTACTCGATCGGGCAGGGGAGTGAAAAACTGTTTTTT

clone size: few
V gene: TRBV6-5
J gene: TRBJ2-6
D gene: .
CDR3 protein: CASSFSVSGANVLTF
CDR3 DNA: TGTGCCAGCAGTTTTTCGGTCTCTGGGGCCAACGTCCTGACTTTC

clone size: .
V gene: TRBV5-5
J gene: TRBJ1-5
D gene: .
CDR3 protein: CASSLELGNQPQHF
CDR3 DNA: TGTGCCAGCAGCTTGGAACTAGGGAATCAGCCCCAGCATTTT

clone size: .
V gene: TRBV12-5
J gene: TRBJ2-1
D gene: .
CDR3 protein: CASGLPILMSSYNEQFF
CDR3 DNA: TGTGCTAGTGGTTTGCCCATACTGATGAGCTCCTACAATGAGCAGTTCTTC

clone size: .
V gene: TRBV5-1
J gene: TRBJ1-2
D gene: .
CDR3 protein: CASSLTDYYGYTF
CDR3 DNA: TGCGCCAGCAGCCTGACAGATTATTATGGCTACACCTTC

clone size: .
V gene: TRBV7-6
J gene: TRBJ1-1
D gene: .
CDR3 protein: CASSLDPGGGTEAFF
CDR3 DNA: TGTGCCAGCAGCTTAGATCCGGGAGGGGGAACTGAAGCTTTCTTT

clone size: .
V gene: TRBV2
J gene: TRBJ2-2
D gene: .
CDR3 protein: CAISSFYGGTSNTGELFF
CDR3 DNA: TGTGCCATCTCCTCTTTTTACGGGGGAACCTCGAACACCGGGGAGCTGTTTTTT

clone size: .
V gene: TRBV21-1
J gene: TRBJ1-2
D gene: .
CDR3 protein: CASSTRRNSYGYTF
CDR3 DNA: TGTGCCAGCAGCACCCGACGGAACTCCTATGGCTACACCTTC

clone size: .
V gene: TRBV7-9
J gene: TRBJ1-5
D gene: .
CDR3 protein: CASSPANGGGPMQPQHF
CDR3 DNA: TGTGCCAGCAGCCCGGCCAATGGGGGGGGCCCCATGCAGCCCCAGCATTTT

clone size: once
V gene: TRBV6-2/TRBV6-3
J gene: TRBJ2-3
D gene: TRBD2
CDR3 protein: CASSYSFGAGAPSTDTQYF
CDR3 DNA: TGTGCCAGCAGTTACTCGTTTGGAGCGGGGGCTCCAAGCACAGATACGCAGTATTTT

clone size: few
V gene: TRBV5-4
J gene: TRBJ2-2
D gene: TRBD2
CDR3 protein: CASSRPLAEHTGELFF
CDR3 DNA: TGTGCCAGCAGCCGACCCCTAGCGGAACACACCGGGGAGCTGTTTTTT

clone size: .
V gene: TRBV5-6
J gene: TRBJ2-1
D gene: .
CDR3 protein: CASSLYIRVDEQFF
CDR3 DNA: TGTGCCAGCAGCTTATATATAAGGGTGGATGAGCAGTTCTTC

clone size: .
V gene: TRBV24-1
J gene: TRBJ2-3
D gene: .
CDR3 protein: CATRPKVRTDTQYF
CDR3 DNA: TGTGCCACCAGGCCCAAGGTGCGGACAGATACGCAGTATTTT

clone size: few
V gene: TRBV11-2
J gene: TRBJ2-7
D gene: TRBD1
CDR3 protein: CASSLARGSPEQYF
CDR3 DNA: TGTGCCAGCAGCTTGGCCAGGGGGTCACCCGAGCAGTACTTC

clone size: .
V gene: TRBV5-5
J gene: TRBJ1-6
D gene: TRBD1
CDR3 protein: CASSLEGAGSPLHF
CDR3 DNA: TGTGCCAGCAGCTTGGAGGGGGCTGGTTCACCCCTCCACTTT

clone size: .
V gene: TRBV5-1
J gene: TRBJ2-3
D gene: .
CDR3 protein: CASSLFPGTDTQYF
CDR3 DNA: TGCGCCAGCAGCTTATTTCCGGGCACAGATACGCAGTATTTT

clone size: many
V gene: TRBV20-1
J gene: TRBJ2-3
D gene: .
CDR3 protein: CSAHELDDTQYF
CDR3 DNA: TGCAGTGCCCATGAACTAGATGATACGCAGTATTTT

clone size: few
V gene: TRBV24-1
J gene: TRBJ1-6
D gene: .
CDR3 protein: CATSAGEHNSPLHF
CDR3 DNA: TGTGCCACCAGTGCCGGGGAACATAATTCACCCCTCCACTTT

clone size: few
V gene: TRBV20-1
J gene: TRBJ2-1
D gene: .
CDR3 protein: CSAGPWGRVSVNEQFF
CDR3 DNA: TGCAGTGCTGGCCCCTGGGGCAGGGTGAGTGTGAATGAGCAGTTCTTC

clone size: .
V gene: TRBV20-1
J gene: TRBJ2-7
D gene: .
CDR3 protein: CSASRTSPHEQYF
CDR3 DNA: TGCAGTGCTAGTCGTACCAGCCCCCACGAGCAGTACTTC

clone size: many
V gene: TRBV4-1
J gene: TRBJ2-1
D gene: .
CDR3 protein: CASSQDLPFQVAREQFF
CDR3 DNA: TGCGCCAGCAGCCAAGACCTCCCCTTTCAGGTTGCCCGAGAGCAGTTCTTC

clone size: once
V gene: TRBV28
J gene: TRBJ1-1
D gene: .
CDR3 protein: CASSLSGTGTDEAFF
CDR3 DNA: TGTGCCAGCAGTTTATCGGGGACCGGGACCGATGAAGCTTTCTTT

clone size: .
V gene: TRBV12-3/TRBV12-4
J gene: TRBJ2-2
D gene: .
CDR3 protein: CASSALGGGTGELFF
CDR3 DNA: TGTGCCAGCAGCGCCCTGGGGGGTGGCACCGGGGAGCTGTTTTTT

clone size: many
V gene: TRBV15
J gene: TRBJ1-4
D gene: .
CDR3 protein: CATSSHGGTGEKLFF
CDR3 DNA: TGTGCCACCAGCAGCCATGGGGGTACAGGGGAAAAACTGTTTTTT

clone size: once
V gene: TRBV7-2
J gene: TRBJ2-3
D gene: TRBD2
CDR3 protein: CASRPPGLALDTQYF
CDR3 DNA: TGTGCCAGCAGACCACCGGGACTAGCTCTAGATACGCAGTATTTT

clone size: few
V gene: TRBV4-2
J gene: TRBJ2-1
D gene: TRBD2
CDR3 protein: CASRDRFGSGGASEQFF
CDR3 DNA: TGTGCCAGCAGGGACCGATTTGGAAGCGGGGGGGCCAGTGAGCAGTTCTTC